Below are 16 T cell receptor beta chains sequenced from a single sample in a study of regulatory T cells in long-lasting Graves disease. Specified time point: newly diagnosed GD, antithyroid drugs for less than 3 months. With RNA extracted from PBMCs as input, the TCR library was made. Libraries of TCR beta came from iRepertoire HTBI primers plus Arm-PCR of CDR3 regions. TCRdb re-analysed the multiplex PCR reads in MiXCR, keeping a single row per CDR3 protein. This sample has about 210,000 distinct CDR3 sequences, with approximately 18% found just once. These data were also reused for a study on T cells in Graves' hyperthyroidism and ophthalmopathy.

The material sequenced was peripheral blood mononuclear cells (PBMCs), taken at new diagnosis, from a patient treated with antithyroid drugs. The receptor set was obtained from a woman in her thirties with Graves disease.

In its sample, this clonotype was seen many times. This chain joins TRBV12-3 or TRBV12-4 and TRBJ1-5; a possible D gene is TRBD1 (6 bases). V dropped 7 bases and J dropped 4 bases, with 11 bases sitting between them. The CDR3 totals 13 residues. The DNA for the CDR3 is TGTGCCAGCAAAGACGGACAGAATCAGCCCCAGCATTTT. This gives the protein CASKDGQNQPQHF.

This clonotype came up a few times. V is TRBV7-8 and J is TRBJ2-2, with 9 bases matching TRBD2. Trimming at V came to 5 bases and at J to 4 bases, leaving 11 bases not matched to a gene. This CDR3 spans 17 amino acids. Per the germline V gene, CDR1 is SGHVS and CDR2 is FQNEAQ. The chain's CDR3 is CASSPRTSEGGTGELFF. CDR3 in DNA: TGTGCCAGCAGCCCGCGGACTAGCGAGGGGGGCACCGGGGAGCTGTTTTTT.

Concerning this clonotype itself: This may be a read error: a much more frequent sequence differs by one nucleotide. The gene calls are TRBV27 and TRBJ1-6; 8 positions agree with TRBD1. The CDR3 length is 16 residues. Germline trimming cut 8 bases from V and 9 bases from J; bases unmatched to any gene: 15. Germline CDR1 reads MNHEY; CDR2 reads SMNVEV (reference sequence). The CDR3 DNA follows: TGTGCCAGCGCGTACTCCGGACAGGGAAAAGTTTCACCCCTCCACTTT. This encodes CASAYSGQGKVSPLHF.

This clonotype was detected many times. The chain has TRBV2 and TRBJ1-4; 9 bases are shared with TRBD1. The CDR3 loop spans 13 amino acids. Germline-derived CDR1 and CDR2 are SNHLY and FYNNEI. The trim removed 8 bases at V and 6 bases at J, leaving 4 bases unmatched. The CDR3 coding sequence is TGTGCCAGCCGCCGGGACAGGGATGAAAAACTGTTTTTT. Residues: CASRRDRDEKLFF. Using reference TRBV2 and TRBJ1-4 for the parts outside the CDR3, the full variable domain is EPEVTQTPSHQVTQMGQEVILRCVPISNHLYFYWYRQILGQKVEFLVSFYNNEISEKSEIFDDQFSVERPDGSNFTLKIRSTKLEDSAMYFCASRRDRDEKLFFGSGTQLSVL.

At least ten counts were recorded for this clonotype. The chain has TRBV30 and TRBJ2-1; D perhaps matches TRBD2 (5 bases). This CDR3 region has 14 residues. Germline-derived CDR1 and CDR2 are GTSNPN and SVGIG (reference sequence). V was clipped by 2 bases and J by 3 bases, with 11 bases between them. Here the CDR3 DNA reads TGTGCCTGGAGTTCAATCCGGGGCTACAATGAGCAGTTCTTC. This encodes CAWSSIRGYNEQFF.

Turning to this clonotype: This sequence is one base from a far larger clone and is likely a read error. The chain links TRBV6-1 to TRBJ1-5; D is unclear. This CDR3 spans 13 amino acids. From germline, CDR1 is MNHNS and CDR2 SASEGT. This CDR3 reads CTSSEASNQPQHF. For the CDR3, the DNA is TGTACCAGCAGTGAGGCCAGCAATCAGCCCCAGCATTTT.

Ten or more counts support this clonotype. The rearrangement joins TRBV5-1 to TRBJ2-7, with unresolved D. The CDR3 sequence is 14 residues long. Germline-derived CDR1 and CDR2 are SGHRS and YFSETQ. Trimming shortened V by 0 bases and J by 7 bases, and 14 bases separated the two germline ends. The CDR3 loop is CASSLVVGSGEQYF. The CDR3 nucleotides read TGCGCCAGCAGCTTGGTGGTCGGGTCGGGTGAGCAGTACTTC.

This clonotype has at least ten counts. Germline is not matched at one junction end, which may reflect a read error. The genes are TRBV5-1 and TRBJ1-2, with D unclear. The length of the CDR3 is 14 residues. Germline CDR1 is SGHRS and CDR2 is YFSETQ. CDR3 in DNA: TGTGCCAGCAGCTTAGAGGCAGTGGTATATGGCTACACCTTC. This encodes CASSLEAVVYGYTF.

This clonotype was counted many times. The gene calls are TRBV3-1 and TRBJ2-1; 8 positions match TRBD1. The CDR3 is made up of 14 amino acids. Germline assignment: CDR1 LGHDT and CDR2 YNNKEL (reference sequence). V lost 4 bases, J lost 12 bases, and 11 bases stayed unmatched. CDR3 protein: CASSPGSGGRVQFF. For the CDR3, the DNA is TGTGCCAGCAGCCCCGGATCAGGGGGCCGGGTGCAGTTCTTC.

This clonotype was observed at least ten times. The rearrangement uses TRBV3-1 and TRBJ2-7; D is perhaps TRBD1 (7 bases). The germline CDR1 and CDR2 sequences are LGHDT and YNNKEL (reference sequence). This CDR3 spans 14 amino acids. The ends were cut back, 1 base at V and 7 bases at J, with 14 bases in the middle. In DNA form, the CDR3 reads TGTGCCAGCAGCCAAGTACGACAGGGAGGAGAGCAGTACTTC. Protein product: CASSQVRQGGEQYF.

This clonotype was seen ten or more times. This chain connects TRBV5-1 to TRBJ2-2, with TRBD2 matching over 11 bases. CDR1 and CDR2 from the germline V gene are SGHRS and YFSETQ. The CDR3 consists of 15 residues. With 6 bases clipped from V and 5 bases from J, the junction kept 6 bases outside the gene matches. CDR3 region: CASKSTSGDTGELFF. The CDR3 coding sequence is TGCGCCAGCAAGTCGACTAGCGGGGATACCGGGGAGCTGTTTTTT.

This clonotype was found many times. The chain combines TRBV7-9 with TRBJ1-1, with 11 bases matching TRBD1. CDR3 length equals 16 residues. V was clipped by 5 bases and J by 4 bases; unmatched bases: 9. The germline gives CDR1 SEHNR, CDR2 FQNEAQ (reference sequence). CDR3 region: CASSQKGQGEGTEAFF. The DNA of the CDR3 is TGTGCCAGCAGCCAAAAGGGACAGGGGGAGGGCACTGAAGCTTTCTTT.

This clonotype was seen at least ten times. V and J are TRBV12-3 or TRBV12-4 and TRBJ2-2, with 8 bases fitting TRBD2. This CDR3 has 15 amino acids. J was trimmed by 1 base and V by 6 bases; bases with no gene match: 4. The CDR3: CASRGRGGNTGELFF. CDR3 DNA sequence: TGTGCCAGCAGGGGCCGGGGGGGGAACACCGGGGAGCTGTTTTTT.

The V and J genes are TRBV6-1 and TRBJ2-7; tentative D call: TRBD1 (6 bases). The germline V and J ends were trimmed by 3 bases and 0 bases, with 12 bases remaining between them. This CDR3 region has 15 residues. Germline CDR1 is MNHNS and CDR2 is SASEGT. The CDR3 here is CASSDGDTGSYEQYF. DNA for the CDR3: TGTGCCAGCAGTGATGGGGACACTGGCTCCTACGAGCAGTACTTC.

This clonotype was detected only a few times. The rearrangement links TRBV3-1 to TRBJ1-3, with 10 nucleotides matching TRBD1. The CDR3 is 18 amino acids. CDR1 LGHDT and CDR2 YNNKEL come from the germline V gene (reference sequence). J was trimmed by 0 bases and V by 4 bases; bases with no gene match: 9. The CDR3 DNA reads TGTGCCAGCAGCCTAGGGGGACAGGGGTACTCCTCTGGAAACACCATATATTTT. This codes for CASSLGGQGYSSGNTIYF.

This clonotype was counted ten times or more. V is TRBV2 and J is TRBJ1-6; weak D call: TRBD1 (5 bases). With 6 bases removed from V and 3 bases from J, the gap between germline ends came to 9 bases. CDR1 SNHLY and CDR2 FYNNEI come from the germline V gene. This CDR3 contains 14 residues. In DNA, the CDR3 is TGTGCCAGCAGCTCGGGGGACTATAATTCACCCCTCCACTTT. Amino acid sequence: CASSSGDYNSPLHF.